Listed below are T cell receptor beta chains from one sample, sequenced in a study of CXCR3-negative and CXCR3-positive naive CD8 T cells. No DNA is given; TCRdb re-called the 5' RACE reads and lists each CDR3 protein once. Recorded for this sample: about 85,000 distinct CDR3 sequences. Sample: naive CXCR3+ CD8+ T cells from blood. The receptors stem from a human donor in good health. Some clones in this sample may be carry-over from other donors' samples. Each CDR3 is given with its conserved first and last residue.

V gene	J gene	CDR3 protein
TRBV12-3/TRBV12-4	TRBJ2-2	CASTRDGSLNTGELFF
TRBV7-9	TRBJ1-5	CASSIEGGSNQPQHF
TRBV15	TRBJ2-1	CATSIRTSGGNEQFF
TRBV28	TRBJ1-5	CASSLHRGFSSNQPKHF
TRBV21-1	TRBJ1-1	CASSKGDTEAFF
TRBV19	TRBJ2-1	CASSMSGAYNEQFF
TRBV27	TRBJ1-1	CASRSRTTEAFF
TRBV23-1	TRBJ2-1	CASLPPPMTGDSYNEQFF
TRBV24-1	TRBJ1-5	CATSDSDRSDYSNQPQHF
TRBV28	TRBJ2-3	CASMGLAIEPNTDTQYF
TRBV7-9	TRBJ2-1	CASSQSGGRVNEQFF
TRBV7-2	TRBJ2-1	CASSQVINEQFF
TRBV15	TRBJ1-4	CATSRGETGNEKLFF
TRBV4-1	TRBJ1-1	CASNLGRGNTEAFF
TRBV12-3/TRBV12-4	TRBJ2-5	CASSTGQTQYF
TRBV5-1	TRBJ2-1	CASSQDSYNEQFF
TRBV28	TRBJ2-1	CASSLLAGGPYNEQFF
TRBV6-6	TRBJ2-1	CASSYADNEQFF
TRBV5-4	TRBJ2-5	CASKDTIGEETQYF
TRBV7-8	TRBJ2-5	CASSPYVGQTPKETQYF
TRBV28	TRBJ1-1	CASSGVETEAFF
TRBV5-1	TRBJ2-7	CASSPPNNEQYF
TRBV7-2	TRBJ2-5	CASSFPPTSGRKLETQYF
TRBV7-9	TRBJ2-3	CASSLDPGDKDTQYF
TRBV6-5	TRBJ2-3	CASTPTGPLGTDTQYF
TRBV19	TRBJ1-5	CASSISGQGLYSNQPQHF
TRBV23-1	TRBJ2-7	CASSQSGRGYRGYEQYF
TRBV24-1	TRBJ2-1	CATEGRSYNEQFF
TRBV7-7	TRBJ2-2	CASSRLNTGELFF
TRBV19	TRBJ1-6	CASTWGSGGSPLHF
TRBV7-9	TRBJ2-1	CASSFVGAGEQFF
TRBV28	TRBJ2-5	CATNGDDAETQYF
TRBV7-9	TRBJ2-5	CASSLTLAAGETQYF
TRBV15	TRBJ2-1	CATSLSPDEQFF
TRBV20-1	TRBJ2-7	CSARMGGEQYF
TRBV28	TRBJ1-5	CASRLRELGNQPQHF
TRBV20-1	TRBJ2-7	CSAGTSYEQYF
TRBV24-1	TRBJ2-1	CATGTAIEQFF
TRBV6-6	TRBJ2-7	CASSYSVTSGDEQYF
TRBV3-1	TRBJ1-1	CASSPGTDRDGTEAFF
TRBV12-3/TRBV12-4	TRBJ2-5	CASSSLGETQYF
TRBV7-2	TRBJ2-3	CASSLRGRAIDTQYF
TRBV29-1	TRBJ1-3	CSVVTPGDGNTIYF